This T cell receptor beta chain was recorded in a study of naive and memory T cell subsets (dated by TCRdb to the late 2010s). Broadly, across the study: An open-source, UMI-based TCR alpha and beta sequencing pipeline was applied to sorted naive and memory peripheral blood T cell subsets. RNA was DNase-treated and reverse transcribed with TCR constant-region primers, mostly using SuperScript III. The results of the functional CMV T cell responses matched the IgG serology results in every case. Summary of the overall study and its limitations: The abundance of TCRs followed a power law with an exponent that differed between naive and memory subsets yet stayed consistent across the three individuals. Clonotypes were defined as single alpha or beta chain sequences, not paired alpha/beta receptors. Gini index rose and Shannon and inverse Simpson diversity fell from naive through CM, EM and EMRA in both CD4 and CD8 cells. The repertoire findings for the naive and memory subsets could not be validated, as no ground truth was available. RNA-based TCR counts may be affected by expression changes linked to T cell activation and differentiation. A few larger clonotypes were found in naive repertoires, especially CD8, and these larger clonotypes were possibly memory cells re-expressing CD45RA. Following error correction, more than 90% of naive TCR sequences occurred only once, which made naive abundance distributions much steeper than those of memory subsets.

The CDR3, cysteine through phenylalanine, is 15 amino acids long. Solely the CDR3 DNA is kept, with 45 bases framed from the first base. The germline V gene encodes CDR1 SGDLS and CDR2 YYNGEE. The trim is 3 bases for V and 0 bases for J, with a gap of 11 bases between the germline ends. This clonotype was counted a few times. Which antigen it targets is not known. No base qualities exist here, and no much larger clone lies one base off it. TCR alpha and beta chain libraries were amplified separately from the second PCR step onward. CMV status of each donor was established by measuring IFNgamma production from CD4+ T cells after fresh PBMCs were stimulated overnight with CMV viral lysate. CD4 T cells were positively selected using Miltenyi beads, after which CD8 T cells were positively selected from the CD4-negative fraction. After staining for CD3, CD4, CD8, CD45RA, CD27 and a live/dead dye, cells were sorted on a BD Aria II into four subsets based on CD45RA and CD27. Blood was obtained from a few healthy volunteers, and the blood from each volunteer was fractionated into CD4 and CD8 T cells and subsequently into four differentiation subsets. Approximately 120 ml of peripheral blood was collected from each donor, and PBMC were isolated by Ficoll-Paque PLUS density-gradient centrifugation. Sorted cells were lysed in RLT buffer, and RNA was extracted with a Qiagen RNeasy kit and stored at -80°C.

The library was produced with UMI-ligation and nested PCR. The beta constant-region primer was an equimolar mix of two oligonucleotides covering both TRBC1 and TRBC2. The ligated cDNA went through four rounds of PCR with nested alpha and beta constant-region primers together with the SP2 primer. A single-stranded oligonucleotide carrying the SP2 primer and a 12-nucleotide UMI was ligated to the 3' end of the cDNA by T4 RNA ligase 1. The ligation reaction was kept at 16 degrees C for about 19-24 hours. PCR2 was typically run as a SYBR Green qPCR and stopped at a predetermined threshold to prevent over-amplification. Agencourt AMPure XP magnetic beads were used for all purifications after the first. Library quantification was done by Qubit, followed by a TapeStation check on which the main peak was expected at around 650 bp. The pooled libraries were sequenced on an Illumina MiSeq using v2 2x251 paired-end kits, which usually yielded about 0.85-2 million reads per sample. Each sample was pooled at 3 to 4.5 nM, and roughly 5-7% PhiX was included to help cluster recognition. In the authors' own workflow: Decombinator assigned V and J genes to Demultiplexor-processed FASTQ reads by tag matching, allowing a single base-pair mismatch. UMIs were used by Collapsinator to correct both sequencing errors and frequency errors arising from PCR heterogeneity. CDR3Translator translated TCRs and extracted CDR3s from the conserved cysteine to the FGXG phenylalanine, flagging non-productive sequences. Repertoires were subsampled to equal numbers of UMI-defined TCRs before Gini, Shannon entropy and inverse Simpson indices were calculated. Within the linear range, a power law was fitted by maximum likelihood to the distributions of clonotype abundance. When run on a single naive CD8 sample, MIGEC and the pipeline yielded similar UMI counts, similar unique TCR numbers and similar clonal distributions. One analysis removed from the naive repertoire any naive TCRs that were also found in any memory subset from the same donor. Repertoires were searched for around 7,300 CMV-associated CDR3 sequences compiled from VDJdb and a published dataset. TCRdb reran the public reads through fastp at Q25 and MiXCR, keeping productive beta chains. Merged by CDR3 protein, the rows form single entries marked with the most common genes and DNA. What appears here as the V and J calls and clone size reflects TCRdb's work, not the paper's. Present in this sample are 150,000 or so distinct CDR3 sequences, 22% of which were seen just once. About 0.11% of the sample lies in the top ten.

The clonotype originates from a human donor in good health. Sequencing used naive CD4+ T cells from blood. The cell subset or site tag for this specimen amounts to: naive T cells, CD45RA high CD27+. The rearrangement combines TRBV9 with TRBJ2-3, with the identity of the D gene unclear. The nucleotides read TGTGCCAGCAGCGCGCAGGCGTATAGCACAGATACGCAGTATTTT. Its translation reads: CASSAQAYSTDTQYF. The variable domain in full, with residues beyond the CDR3 obtained from the reference TRBV9 and TRBJ2-3 genes, is DSGVTQTPKHLITATGQRVTLRCSPRSGDLSVYWYQQSLDQGLQFLIQYYNGEERAKGNILERFSAQQFPDLHSELNLSSLELGDSALYFCASSAQAYSTDTQYFGPGTRLTVL.